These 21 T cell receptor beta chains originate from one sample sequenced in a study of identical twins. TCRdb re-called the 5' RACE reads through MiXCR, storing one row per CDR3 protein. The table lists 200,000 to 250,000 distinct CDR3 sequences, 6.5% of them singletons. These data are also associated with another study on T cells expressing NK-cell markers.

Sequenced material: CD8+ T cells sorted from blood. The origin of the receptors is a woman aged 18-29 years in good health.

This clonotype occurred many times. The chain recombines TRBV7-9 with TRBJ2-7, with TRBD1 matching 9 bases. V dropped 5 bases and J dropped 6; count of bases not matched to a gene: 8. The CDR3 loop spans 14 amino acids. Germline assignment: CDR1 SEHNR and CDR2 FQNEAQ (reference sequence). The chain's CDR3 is CASSQTDRGGEQYF. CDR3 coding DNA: TGTGCCAGCAGCCAAACGGACAGGGGAGGCGAGCAGTACTTC.

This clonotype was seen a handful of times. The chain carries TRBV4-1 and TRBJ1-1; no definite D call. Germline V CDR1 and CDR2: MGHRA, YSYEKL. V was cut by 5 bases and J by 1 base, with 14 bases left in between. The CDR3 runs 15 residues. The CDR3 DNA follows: TGCGCCAGCAGCAGCTGGATGGCGGCGAACACTGAAGCTTTCTTT. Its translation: CASSSWMAANTEAFF.

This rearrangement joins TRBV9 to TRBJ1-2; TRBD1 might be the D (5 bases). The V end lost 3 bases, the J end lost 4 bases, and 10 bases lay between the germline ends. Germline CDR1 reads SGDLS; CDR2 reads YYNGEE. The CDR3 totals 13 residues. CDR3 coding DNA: TGTGCCAGCAGCGCCGGGGGGTTCTATGGCTACACCTTC. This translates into CASSAGGFYGYTF.

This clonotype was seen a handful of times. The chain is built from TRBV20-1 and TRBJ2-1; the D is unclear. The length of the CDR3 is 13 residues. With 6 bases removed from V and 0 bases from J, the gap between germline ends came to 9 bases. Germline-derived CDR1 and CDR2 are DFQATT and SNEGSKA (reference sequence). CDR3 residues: CSAEQSSYNEQFF. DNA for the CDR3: TGCAGTGCCGAACAGAGCTCCTACAATGAGCAGTTCTTC.

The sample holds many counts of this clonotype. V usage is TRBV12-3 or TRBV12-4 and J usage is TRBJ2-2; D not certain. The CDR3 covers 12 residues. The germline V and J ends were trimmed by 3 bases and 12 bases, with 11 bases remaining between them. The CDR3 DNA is TGTGCCAGCAGTTTGGCAGACCTGAAGCTGTTTTTT. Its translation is CASSLADLKLFF.

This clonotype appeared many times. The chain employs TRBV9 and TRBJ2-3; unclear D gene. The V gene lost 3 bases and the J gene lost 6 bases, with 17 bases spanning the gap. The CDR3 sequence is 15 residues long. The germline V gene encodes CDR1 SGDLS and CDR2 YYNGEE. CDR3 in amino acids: CASSETPWSGDTQYF. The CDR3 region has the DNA TGTGCCAGCAGCGAGACCCCTTGGTCCGGGGATACGCAGTATTTT.

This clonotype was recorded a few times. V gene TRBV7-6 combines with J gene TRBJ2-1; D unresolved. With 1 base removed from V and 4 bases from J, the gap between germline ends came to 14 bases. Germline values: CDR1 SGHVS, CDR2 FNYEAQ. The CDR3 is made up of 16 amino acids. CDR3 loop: CASSLEAGSYYNEQFF. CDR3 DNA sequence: TGTGCCAGCAGCTTAGAAGCAGGCTCCTATTACAATGAGCAGTTCTTC. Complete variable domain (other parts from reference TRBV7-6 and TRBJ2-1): GAGVSQSPRYKVTKRGQDVALRCDPISGHVSLYWYRQALGQGPEFLTYFNYEAQQDKSGLPNDRFSAERPEGSISTLTIQRTEQRDSAMYRCASSLEAGSYYNEQFFGPGTRLTVL.

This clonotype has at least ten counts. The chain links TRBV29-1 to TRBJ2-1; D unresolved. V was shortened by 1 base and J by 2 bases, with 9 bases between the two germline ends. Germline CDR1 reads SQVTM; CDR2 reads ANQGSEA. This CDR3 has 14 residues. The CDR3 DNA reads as TGCAGCGTTGAAGGCAGGCCTACCTACAATGAGCAGTTCTTC. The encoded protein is CSVEGRPTYNEQFF.

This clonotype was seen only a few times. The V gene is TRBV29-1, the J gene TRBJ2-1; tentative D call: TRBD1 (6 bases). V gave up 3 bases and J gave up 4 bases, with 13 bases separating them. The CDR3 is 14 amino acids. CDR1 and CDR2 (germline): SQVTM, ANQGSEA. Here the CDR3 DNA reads TGCAGCGTTGACGGCCAGGGGTATTACAATGAGCAGTTCTTC. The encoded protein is CSVDGQGYYNEQFF.

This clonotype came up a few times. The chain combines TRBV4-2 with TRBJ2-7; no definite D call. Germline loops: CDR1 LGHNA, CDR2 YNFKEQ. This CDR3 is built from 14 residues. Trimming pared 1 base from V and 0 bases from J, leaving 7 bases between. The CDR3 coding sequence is TGTGCCAGCAGCCAAGCTAGGAGCTCCTACGAGCAGTACTTC. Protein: CASSQARSSYEQYF.

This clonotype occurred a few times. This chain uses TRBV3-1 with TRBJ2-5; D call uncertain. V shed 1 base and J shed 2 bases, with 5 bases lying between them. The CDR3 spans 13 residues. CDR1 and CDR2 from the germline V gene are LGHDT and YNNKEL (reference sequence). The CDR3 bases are TGTGCCAGCAGCCAAGTACGACAAGAGACCCAGTACTTC. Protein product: CASSQVRQETQYF.

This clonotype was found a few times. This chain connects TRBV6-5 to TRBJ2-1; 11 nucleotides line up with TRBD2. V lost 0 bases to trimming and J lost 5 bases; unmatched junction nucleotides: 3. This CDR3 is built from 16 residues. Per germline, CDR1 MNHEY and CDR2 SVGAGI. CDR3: CASSYSRLAGNNEQFF. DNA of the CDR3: TGTGCCAGCAGTTACTCGAGACTAGCGGGGAACAATGAGCAGTTCTTC.

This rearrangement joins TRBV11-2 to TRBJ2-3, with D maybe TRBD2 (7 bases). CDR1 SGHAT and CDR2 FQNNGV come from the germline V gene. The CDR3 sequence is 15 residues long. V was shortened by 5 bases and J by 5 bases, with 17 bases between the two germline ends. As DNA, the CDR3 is TGTGCCAGCAGCCCCACCGGGGGAGGGGGAGATACGCAGTATTTT. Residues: CASSPTGGGGDTQYF.

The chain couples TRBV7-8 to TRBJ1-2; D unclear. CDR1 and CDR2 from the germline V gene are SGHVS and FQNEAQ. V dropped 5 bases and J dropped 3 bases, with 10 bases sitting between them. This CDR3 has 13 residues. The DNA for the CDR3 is TGTGCCAGCAGCGGTACGACGGACTATGGCTACACCTTC. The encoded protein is CASSGTTDYGYTF.

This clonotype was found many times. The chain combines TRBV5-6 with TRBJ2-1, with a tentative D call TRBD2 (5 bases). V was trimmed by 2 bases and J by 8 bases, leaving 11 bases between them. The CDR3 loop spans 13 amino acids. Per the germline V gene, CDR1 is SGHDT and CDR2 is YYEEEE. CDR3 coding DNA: TGTGCCAGCAGCTTTCCTAGCCACCATGAGCAGTTCTTC. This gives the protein CASSFPSHHEQFF.

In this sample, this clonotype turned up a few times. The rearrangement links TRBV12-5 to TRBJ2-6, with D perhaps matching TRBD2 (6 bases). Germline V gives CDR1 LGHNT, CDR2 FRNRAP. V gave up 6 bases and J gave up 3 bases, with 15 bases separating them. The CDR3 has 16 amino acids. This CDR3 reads CASGPMRGYGANVLTF. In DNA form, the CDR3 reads TGTGCTAGTGGGCCAATGCGGGGCTATGGGGCCAACGTCCTGACTTTC.

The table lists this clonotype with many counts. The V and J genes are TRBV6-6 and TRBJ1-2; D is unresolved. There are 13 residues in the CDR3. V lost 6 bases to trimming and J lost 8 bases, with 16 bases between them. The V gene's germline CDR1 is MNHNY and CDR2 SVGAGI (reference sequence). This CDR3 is CASSPLDPRGYTF. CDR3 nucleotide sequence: TGTGCCAGCAGCCCATTGGACCCGCGGGGCTACACCTTC.

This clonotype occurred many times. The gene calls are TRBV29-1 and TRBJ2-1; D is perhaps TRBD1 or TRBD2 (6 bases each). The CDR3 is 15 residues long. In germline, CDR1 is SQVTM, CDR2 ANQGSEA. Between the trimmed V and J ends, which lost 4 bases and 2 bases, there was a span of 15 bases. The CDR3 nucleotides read TGCAGCGTTGGTCCGAGGGGGAGGACCTACAATGAGCAGTTCTTC. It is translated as CSVGPRGRTYNEQFF.

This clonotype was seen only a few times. CDR3 sequence reads: CASSRPDRGYSGELFF. Here the CDR3 DNA reads TGTGCCAGCAGCCGACCGGACAGGGGATATTCCGGGGAGCTGTTTTTT. The rearrangement links TRBV7-9 to TRBJ2-2, with 9 bases fitting TRBD1. V lost 5 bases, J lost 6 bases, and 10 bases stayed unmatched. CDR1 and CDR2 from the germline V gene are SEHNR and FQNEAQ (reference sequence). There are 16 residues in the CDR3.

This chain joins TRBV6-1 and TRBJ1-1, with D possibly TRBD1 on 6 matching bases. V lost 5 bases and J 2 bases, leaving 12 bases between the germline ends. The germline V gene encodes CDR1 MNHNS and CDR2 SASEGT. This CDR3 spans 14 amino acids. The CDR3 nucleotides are TGTGCCAGCAGTCAAATACAGGGAAACACTGAAGCTTTCTTT. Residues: CASSQIQGNTEAFF.

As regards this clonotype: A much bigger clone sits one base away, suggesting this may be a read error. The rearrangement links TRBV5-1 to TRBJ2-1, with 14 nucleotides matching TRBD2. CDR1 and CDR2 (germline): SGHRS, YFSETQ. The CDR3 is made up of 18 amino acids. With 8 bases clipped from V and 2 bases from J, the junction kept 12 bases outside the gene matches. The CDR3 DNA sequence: TGCGCCAGGAGCGAGGGGACTAGCGGGAGTTTACCCTACAATGAGCAGTTCTTC. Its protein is CARSEGTSGSLPYNEQFF.